This T cell receptor (beta chain) was identified during a study of T cell responses to AZD1222 COVID-19 vaccine. Study-level points and caveats: In all cases, repertoires were sampled only after the peak T cell response. Donor demographics were predominantly white British with a female majority; clonal diversity may be underestimated. Only a handful of AZD1222 recipients, six or seven in all, had baseline seropositivity.

Germline V gene lookup returns CDR1 SNHLY and CDR2 FYNNEI. V trimming: 6 bases; J trimming: 6 bases; junction bases outside the gene matches: 7. CDR3 size: 13 residues. Only in-frame clones appear in the TCRdb table, and some are missing; sequencing was by immunoSEQ multiplex PCR. The table records 160,000 or so clones, almost 90% of them present only once. On this clone itself: Its antigen is still unknown.

The clonotype was recovered from an adult in good health. This specimen was peripheral blood, taken on day 0 of AZD1222 vaccination. This chain links TRBV2 with TRBJ1-2; TRBD1 matches 7 bases. In nucleotides, the CDR3 is TGTGCCAGCAGGCGAGACAGGGTGGATGGCTACACCTTC. Its translation is CASRRDRVDGYTF. Based on the CDR3 plus reference TRBV2 and TRBJ1-2, the full variable domain is EPEVTQTPSHQVTQMGQEVILRCVPISNHLYFYWYRQILGQKVEFLVSFYNNEISEKSEIFDDQFSVERPDGSNFTLKIRSTKLEDSAMYFCASRRDRVDGYTFGSGTRLTVV.